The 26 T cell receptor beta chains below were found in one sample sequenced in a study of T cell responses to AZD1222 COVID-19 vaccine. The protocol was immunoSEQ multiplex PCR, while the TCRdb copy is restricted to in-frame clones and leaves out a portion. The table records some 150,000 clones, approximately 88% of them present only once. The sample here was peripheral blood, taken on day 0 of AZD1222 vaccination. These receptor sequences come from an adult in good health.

CDR3 nucleotides: TGTGCCAGCAGATTCCCTCCCGGGCTAGCGGTCAACAATGAGCAGTTCTTC. It specifies CASRFPPGLAVNNEQFF. This rearrangement joins TRBV11-2 to TRBJ2-1; 7 bases are shared with TRBD2. From germline, CDR1 is SGHAT and CDR2 FQNNGV. With 6 bases clipped from V and 5 bases from J, the junction kept 16 bases outside the gene matches. CDR3 length equals 17 residues.

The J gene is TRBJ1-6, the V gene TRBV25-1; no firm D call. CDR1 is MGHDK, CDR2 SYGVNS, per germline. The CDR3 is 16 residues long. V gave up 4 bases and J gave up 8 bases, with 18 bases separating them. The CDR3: CASSGFGSAAYSPLHF. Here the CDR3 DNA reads TGTGCCAGCAGTGGGTTCGGTTCGGCGGCTTATTCACCCCTCCACTTT.

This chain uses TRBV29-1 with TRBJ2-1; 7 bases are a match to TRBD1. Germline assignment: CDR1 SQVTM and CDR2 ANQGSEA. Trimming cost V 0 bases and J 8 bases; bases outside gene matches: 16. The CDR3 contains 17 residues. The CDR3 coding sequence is TGCAGCGTTGAAGATCGATCTAACAGGGGAGCCTTGGATGAGCAGTTCTTC. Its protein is CSVEDRSNRGALDEQFF.

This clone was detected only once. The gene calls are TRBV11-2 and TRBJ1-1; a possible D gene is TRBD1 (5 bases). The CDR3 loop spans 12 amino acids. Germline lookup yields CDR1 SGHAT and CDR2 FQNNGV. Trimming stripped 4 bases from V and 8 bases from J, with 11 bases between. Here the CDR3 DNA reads TGTGCCAGCAGCTCCATTGGGGGGGAAGCTTTCTTT. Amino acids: CASSSIGGEAFF.

As DNA, the CDR3 is TGTGCCAGTAGTATGGGGGGCCGGGACGGTCCGGTTATGGGTTATGGCTACACCTTC. This encodes CASSMGGRDGPVMGYGYTF. This chain uses TRBV19 with TRBJ1-2, with D perhaps TRBD1 (6 bases). This CDR3 spans 19 amino acids. From germline, CDR1 is LNHDA and CDR2 SQIVND (reference sequence). Trimming cost V 3 bases and J 5 bases, with 28 bases left between them.

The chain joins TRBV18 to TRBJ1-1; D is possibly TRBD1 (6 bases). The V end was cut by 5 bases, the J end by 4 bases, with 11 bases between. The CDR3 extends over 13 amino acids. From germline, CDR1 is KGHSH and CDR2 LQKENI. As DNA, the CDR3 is TGTGCCAGCTCAACAGGGCGGGGCACTGAAGCTTTCTTT. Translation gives CASSTGRGTEAFF. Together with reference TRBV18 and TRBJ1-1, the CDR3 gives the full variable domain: NAGVMQNPRHLVRRRGQEARLRCSPMKGHSHVYWYRQLPEEGLKFMVYLQKENIIDESGMPKERFSAEFPKEGPSILRIQQVVRGDSAAYFCASSTGRGTEAFFGQGTRLTVV.

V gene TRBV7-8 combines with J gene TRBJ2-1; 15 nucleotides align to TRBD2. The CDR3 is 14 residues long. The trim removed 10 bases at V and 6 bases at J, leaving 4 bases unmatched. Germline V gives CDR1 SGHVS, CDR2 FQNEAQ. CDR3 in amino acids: CATRTSGRGNEQFF. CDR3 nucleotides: TGTGCCACCAGGACTAGCGGGAGGGGCAATGAGCAGTTCTTC.

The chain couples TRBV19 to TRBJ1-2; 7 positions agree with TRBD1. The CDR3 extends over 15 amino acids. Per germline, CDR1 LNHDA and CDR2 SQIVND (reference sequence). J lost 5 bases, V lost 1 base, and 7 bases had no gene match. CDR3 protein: CASSIGGGFAYGYTF. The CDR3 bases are TGTGCCAGTAGTATAGGAGGGGGCTTCGCTTATGGCTACACCTTC.

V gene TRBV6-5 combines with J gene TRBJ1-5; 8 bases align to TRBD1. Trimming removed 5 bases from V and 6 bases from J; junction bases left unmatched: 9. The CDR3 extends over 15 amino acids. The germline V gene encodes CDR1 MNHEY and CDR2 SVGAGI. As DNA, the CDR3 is TGTGCCAGCAGTACCCGGACAGGGTCCCGTCAGCCCCAGCATTTT. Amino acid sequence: CASSTRTGSRQPQHF.

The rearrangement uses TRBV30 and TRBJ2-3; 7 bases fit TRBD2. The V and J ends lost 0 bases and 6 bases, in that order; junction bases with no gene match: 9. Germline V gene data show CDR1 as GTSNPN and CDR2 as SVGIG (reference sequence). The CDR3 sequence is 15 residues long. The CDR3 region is CAWSVLGRGRDTQYF. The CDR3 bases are TGTGCCTGGAGTGTACTAGGGAGGGGTAGGGATACGCAGTATTTT.

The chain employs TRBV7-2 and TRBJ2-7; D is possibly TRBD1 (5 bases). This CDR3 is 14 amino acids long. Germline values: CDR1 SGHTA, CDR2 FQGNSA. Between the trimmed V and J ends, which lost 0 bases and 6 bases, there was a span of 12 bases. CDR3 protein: CASSLAAGSSEQYF. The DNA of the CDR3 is TGTGCCAGCAGCTTAGCGGCAGGGTCCAGCGAGCAGTACTTC.

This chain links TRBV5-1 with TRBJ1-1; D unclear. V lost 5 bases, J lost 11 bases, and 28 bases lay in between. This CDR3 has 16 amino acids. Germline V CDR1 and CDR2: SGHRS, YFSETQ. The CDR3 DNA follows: TGCGCCAGCAGGTCCGATATCCCGCGCGTTGATCCAGAGGCTTTCTTT. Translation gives CASRSDIPRVDPEAFF.

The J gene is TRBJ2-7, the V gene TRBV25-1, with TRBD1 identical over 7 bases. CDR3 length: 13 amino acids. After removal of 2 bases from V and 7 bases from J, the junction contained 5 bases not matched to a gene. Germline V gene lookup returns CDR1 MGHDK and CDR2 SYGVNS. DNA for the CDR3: TGTGCCAGCAGTGAAGCCCCGGGACAGGAGCAGTACTTC. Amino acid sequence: CASSEAPGQEQYF.

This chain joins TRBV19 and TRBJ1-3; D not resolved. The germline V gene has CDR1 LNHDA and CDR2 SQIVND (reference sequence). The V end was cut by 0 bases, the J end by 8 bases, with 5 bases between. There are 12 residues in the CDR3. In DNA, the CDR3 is TGTGCCAGTAGTATAGAACCAGACACCATATATTTT. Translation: CASSIEPDTIYF.

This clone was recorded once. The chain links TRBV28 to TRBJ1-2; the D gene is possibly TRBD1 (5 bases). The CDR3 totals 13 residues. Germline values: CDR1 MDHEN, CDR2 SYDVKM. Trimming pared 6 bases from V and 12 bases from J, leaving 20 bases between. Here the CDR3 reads CASSPSHGGRDTF. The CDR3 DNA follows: TGTGCCAGCAGCCCGTCTCATGGGGGTCGCGACACCTTC.

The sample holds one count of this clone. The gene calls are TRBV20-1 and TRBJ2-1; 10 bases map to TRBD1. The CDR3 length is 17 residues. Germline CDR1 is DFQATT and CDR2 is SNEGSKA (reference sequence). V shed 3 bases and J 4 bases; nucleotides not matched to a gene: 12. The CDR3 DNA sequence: TGCAGTGCTAGTATGAGTGGTGGGACAGGGGTATACAATGAGCAGTTCTTC. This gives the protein CSASMSGGTGVYNEQFF.

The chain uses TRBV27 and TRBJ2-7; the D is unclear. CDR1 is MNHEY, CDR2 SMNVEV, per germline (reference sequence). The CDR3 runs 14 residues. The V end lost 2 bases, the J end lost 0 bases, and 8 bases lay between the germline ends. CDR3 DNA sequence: TGTGCCAGCAGTTTAAATGTGGGCTCCTACGAGCAGTACTTC. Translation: CASSLNVGSYEQYF.

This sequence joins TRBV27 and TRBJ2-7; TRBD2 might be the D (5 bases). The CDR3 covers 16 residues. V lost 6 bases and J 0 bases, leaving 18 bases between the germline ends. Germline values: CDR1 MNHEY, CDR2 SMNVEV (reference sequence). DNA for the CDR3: TGTGCCAGCAGCAGTATTACCGGGAAAGGCTCCTACGAGCAGTACTTC. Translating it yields CASSSITGKGSYEQYF.

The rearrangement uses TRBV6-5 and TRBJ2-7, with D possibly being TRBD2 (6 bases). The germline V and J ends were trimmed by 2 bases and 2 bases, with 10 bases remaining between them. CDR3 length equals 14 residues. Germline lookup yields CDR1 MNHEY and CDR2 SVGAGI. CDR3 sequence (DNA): TGTGCCAGCAGTTACAACGGGGGAGCCTACGAGCAGTACTTC. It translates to CASSYNGGAYEQYF.

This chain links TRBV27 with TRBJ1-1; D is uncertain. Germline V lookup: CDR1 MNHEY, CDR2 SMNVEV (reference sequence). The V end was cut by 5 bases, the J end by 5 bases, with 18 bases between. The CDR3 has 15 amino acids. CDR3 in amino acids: CASSDQTAVPTEAFF. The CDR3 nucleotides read TGTGCCAGCAGTGATCAGACGGCCGTTCCAACTGAAGCTTTCTTT.

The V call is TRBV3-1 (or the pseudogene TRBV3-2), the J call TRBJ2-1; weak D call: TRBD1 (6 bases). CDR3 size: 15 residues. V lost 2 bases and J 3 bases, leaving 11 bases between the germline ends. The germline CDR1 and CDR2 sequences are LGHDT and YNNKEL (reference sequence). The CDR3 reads CASSQSLTGYNEQFF. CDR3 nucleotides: TGTGCCAGCAGCCAATCCCTGACAGGCTACAATGAGCAGTTCTTC.

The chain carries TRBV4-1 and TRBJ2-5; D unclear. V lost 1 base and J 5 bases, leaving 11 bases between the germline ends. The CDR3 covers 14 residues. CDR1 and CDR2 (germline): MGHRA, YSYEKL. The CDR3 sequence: CASSQADLSETQYF. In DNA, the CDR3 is TGCGCCAGCAGCCAAGCGGACCTGAGCGAGACCCAGTACTTC.

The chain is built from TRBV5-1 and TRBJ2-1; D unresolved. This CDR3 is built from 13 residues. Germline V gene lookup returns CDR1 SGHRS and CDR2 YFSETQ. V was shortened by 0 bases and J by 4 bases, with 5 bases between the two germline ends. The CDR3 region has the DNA TGCGCCAGCAGCTTGGACTCTTACAATGAGCAGTTCTTC. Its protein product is CASSLDSYNEQFF.

As DNA, the CDR3 is TGTGCCAGCAGTGACTTGGGGTCCGGGGAGCTGTTTTTT. Residues: CASSDLGSGELFF. The chain employs TRBV6-4 and TRBJ2-2; unclear D gene. V shed 1 base and J shed 6 bases, with 6 bases lying between them. This CDR3 has 13 residues. CDR1 is MRHNA, CDR2 SNTAGT, per germline.

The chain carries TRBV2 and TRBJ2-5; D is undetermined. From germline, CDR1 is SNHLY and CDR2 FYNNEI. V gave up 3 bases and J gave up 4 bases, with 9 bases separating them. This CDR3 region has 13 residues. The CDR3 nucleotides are TGTGCCAGCAGTGATTCAGAATTAGAGACCCAGTACTTC. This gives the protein CASSDSELETQYF.

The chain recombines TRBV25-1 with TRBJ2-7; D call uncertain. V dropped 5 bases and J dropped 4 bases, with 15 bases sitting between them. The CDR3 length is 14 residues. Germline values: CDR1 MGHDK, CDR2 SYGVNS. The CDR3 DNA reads TGTGCCAGCAGTCTCGAGGAGCTCCCTTACGAGCAGTACTTC. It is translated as CASSLEELPYEQYF.